Following are 30 T cell receptor beta chains from one sample sequenced in a study of neoadjuvant anti-PD-1 for oral cavity cancer. The time point: after neoadjuvant nivolumab, at surgical resection. Profiled with immunoSEQ multiplex PCR; TCRdb holds only in-frame clones, not every one. The sample carries tens of thousands of clones, 45% recorded once. This specimen was tumor tissue, taken after nivolumab (anti-PD-1) treatment. The receptors originated from a person aged 35-79 years with oral cavity squamous cell carcinoma.

The CDR3 DNA reads as TGTGCCAGCAGCTTGCAGGCGCGCAATGAAAAACTGTTTTTT. Protein product: CASSLQARNEKLFF. The chain couples TRBV11-2 to TRBJ1-4, with D uncertain. V lost 3 bases, J lost 5 bases, and 10 bases lay in between. The CDR3 loop spans 14 amino acids. CDR1 is SGHAT and CDR2 is FQNNGV in the germline V gene.

The V gene is TRBV5-1, the J gene TRBJ2-7; 9 nucleotides agree with TRBD1. V dropped 7 bases and J dropped 7; count of bases not matched to a gene: 12. CDR1 and CDR2 from the germline V gene are SGHRS and YFSETQ. The CDR3 sequence is 14 residues long. CDR3 nucleotides: TGCGCCAGCGGAAGGACAGGGGATTCTCGGGAGCAGTACTTC. Encoded protein: CASGRTGDSREQYF.

CDR3 DNA: TGCGCCAGCAGCGGAGACCTAGCGGGGAGGGGCAATGAGCAGTTCTTC. Translated: CASSGDLAGRGNEQFF. V gene TRBV5-1 combines with J gene TRBJ2-1; the match to TRBD2 covers 9 bases. V shed 4 bases and J 6 bases; nucleotides not matched to a gene: 11. CDR3 length: 16 amino acids. Germline loops: CDR1 SGHRS, CDR2 YFSETQ.

The V and J genes are TRBV5-1 and TRBJ2-5; 12 bases are a match to TRBD2. CDR1 and CDR2 (germline): SGHRS, YFSETQ. The V gene end was trimmed by 3 bases and the J gene end by 4 bases; junction bases not matched to a gene: 10. The length of the CDR3 is 17 residues. The CDR3 region is CASSSYPSGGAGETQYF. The CDR3 DNA follows: TGCGCCAGCAGCTCCTACCCTAGCGGGGGGGCAGGAGAGACCCAGTACTTC.

This clone was seen a few times. In DNA form, the CDR3 reads TGCAGCGTTGAAGATCTCCCCGGGGCTAGCGGAGAGCAGTACTTC. Translating it yields CSVEDLPGASGEQYF. V and J are TRBV29-1 and TRBJ2-5; 7 nucleotides agree with TRBD2. The germline CDR1 and CDR2 sequences are SQVTM and ANQGSEA. The CDR3 extends over 15 amino acids. V was clipped by 0 bases and J by 11 bases; unmatched bases: 15.

In its sample, this clone was seen many times. The chain joins TRBV4-1 to TRBJ2-4; D may be TRBD2 (6 bases). Germline V gives CDR1 MGHRA, CDR2 YSYEKL. The CDR3 extends over 17 amino acids. V lost 0 bases and J 1 base, leaving 13 bases between the germline ends. CDR3 region: CASSQEGGKVAKNIQYF. The CDR3 DNA sequence: TGCGCCAGCAGCCAAGAAGGAGGGAAGGTTGCCAAAAACATTCAGTACTTC.

The rearrangement links TRBV6-5 to TRBJ1-6, with D perhaps TRBD1 (5 bases). CDR3 length: 15 residues. V was cut by 2 bases and J by 10 bases, with 15 bases left in between. Germline loops: CDR1 MNHEY, CDR2 SVGAGI. The CDR3 coding sequence is TGTGCCAGCAGTTACGGGGCAACAAGAGGCTCACCCCTCCACTTT. This gives the protein CASSYGATRGSPLHF.

This clone was found a few times. The rearrangement joins TRBV5-4 to TRBJ1-6; D unclear. CDR1 and CDR2 from the germline V gene are SGHNT and YYREEE (reference sequence). V was trimmed by 0 bases and J by 7 bases, leaving 8 bases between them. CDR3 length: 14 amino acids. The CDR3 here is CASSLGQFNSPLHF. CDR3 nucleotide sequence: TGTGCCAGCAGCTTGGGGCAGTTCAATTCACCCCTCCACTTT.

Ten or more counts support this clone. The chain recombines TRBV5-5 with TRBJ1-2, with D possibly TRBD1 on 6 matching bases. The CDR3 is 11 residues long. Germline V CDR1 and CDR2: SGHKS, YYEKEE (reference sequence). The V end lost 0 bases, the J end lost 14 bases, and 11 bases lay between the germline ends. The CDR3 spells CASSLDRAETF. CDR3 in DNA: TGTGCCAGCAGCTTGGACAGGGCAGAAACCTTC.

V gene TRBV4-3 combines with J gene TRBJ2-7; D remains ambiguous. This CDR3 contains 15 residues. Germline V gene data show CDR1 as LGHNA and CDR2 as YSLEER. The ends were cut back, 0 bases at V and 3 bases at J, with 12 bases in the middle. CDR3 sequence: CASSQEAPANYEQYF. CDR3 bases: TGCGCCAGCAGCCAAGAGGCACCCGCTAACTACGAGCAGTACTTC.

The chain couples TRBV11-2 to TRBJ2-5; D is possibly TRBD2 (6 bases). The CDR3 sequence is 15 residues long. CDR1 and CDR2 from the germline V gene are SGHAT and FQNNGV. V lost 1 base, J lost 4 bases, and 13 bases lay in between. The CDR3 here is CASSLGRRGGETQYF. The CDR3 coding sequence is TGTGCCAGCAGCTTAGGTCGGAGGGGAGGAGAGACCCAGTACTTC.

The table lists this clone with a count of one. This chain connects TRBV19 to TRBJ2-2, with 9 positions matching TRBD1. With 9 bases clipped from V and 5 bases from J, the junction kept 19 bases outside the gene matches. Germline CDR1 reads LNHDA; CDR2 reads SQIVND (reference sequence). This CDR3 comprises 18 residues. The CDR3, as DNA: TGTGCCAGCACCGCAGTAGCCCCCGGGACAGGGTTTACCGGGGAGCTGTTTTTT. Encoded protein: CASTAVAPGTGFTGELFF.

The chain couples TRBV19 to TRBJ2-7, with 7 bases matching TRBD2. V lost 3 bases, J lost 2 bases, and 4 bases stayed unmatched. The CDR3 length is 14 residues. From germline, CDR1 is LNHDA and CDR2 SQIVND (reference sequence). DNA for the CDR3: TGTGCCAGTAGTATGTACGGGGGGACCTACGAGCAGTACTTC. It translates to CASSMYGGTYEQYF.

The gene calls are TRBV6-5 and TRBJ1-2; D gene ambiguous. Germline values: CDR1 MNHEY, CDR2 SVGAGI. Trimming took 3 bases from V and 6 from J, leaving 17 bases between them. This CDR3 comprises 15 residues. The CDR3 region is CASSYRGGTADGYTF. The CDR3 DNA reads TGTGCCAGCAGTTATAGAGGTGGAACAGCCGATGGCTACACCTTC.

The chain employs TRBV11-2 and TRBJ1-2, with 8 bases aligning to TRBD1. This CDR3 region has 14 residues. V shed 6 bases, J shed 2 bases, and the junction held 5 bases outside the gene matches. The V gene's germline CDR1 is SGHAT and CDR2 FQNNGV. CDR3 bases: TGTGCCAGCAGGGGTTGGGACAGGAACTATGGCTACACCTTC. Protein product: CASRGWDRNYGYTF.

The J gene is TRBJ2-5, the V gene TRBV11-2, with TRBD2 identical over 7 bases. The germline gives CDR1 SGHAT, CDR2 FQNNGV. CDR3 length equals 16 residues. The V segment lost 1 base and the J segment 1 base; nucleotides outside the gene matches: 6. The CDR3 here is CASSLGGLKSQETQYF. The CDR3 DNA is TGTGCCAGCAGCTTAGGGGGACTAAAGAGCCAAGAGACCCAGTACTTC. The variable domain in full, completed from reference TRBV11-2 and TRBJ2-5, reads EAGVAQSPRYKIIEKRQSVAFWCNPISGHATLYWYQQILGQGPKLLIQFQNNGVVDDSQLPKDRFSAERLKGVDSTLKIQPAKLEDSAVYLCASSLGGLKSQETQYFGPGTRLLVL.

V and J are TRBV11-2 and TRBJ1-1; a possible D gene is TRBD1 (5 bases). CDR1 is SGHAT and CDR2 is FQNNGV in the germline V gene. This CDR3 is 12 amino acids long. The V end lost 7 bases, the J end lost 3 bases, and 9 bases lay between the germline ends. The CDR3 coding sequence is TGTGCCAGCACAGGGAGCGACACTGAAGCTTTCTTT. Residues: CASTGSDTEAFF.

The rearrangement uses TRBV6-5 and TRBJ1-2, with 8 positions matching TRBD1. The trim removed 5 bases at V and 8 bases at J, leaving 7 bases unmatched. CDR1 MNHEY and CDR2 SVGAGI come from the germline V gene. The CDR3 runs to 13 residues. The CDR3 reads CASSEDRVYGYTF. In nucleotides, the CDR3 is TGTGCCAGCAGTGAGGACAGGGTGTACGGCTACACCTTC.

This clone was detected ten times or more. CDR3 in DNA: TGTGCCAGCAGCTTAGGCCCGGGCGGGGGTTCGGCCGAGCAGTACTTC. This gives the protein CASSLGPGGGSAEQYF. The genes are TRBV7-9 and TRBJ2-7, with 7 bases lining up with TRBD2. V lost 1 base to trimming and J lost 6 bases; unmatched junction nucleotides: 12. This CDR3 has 16 amino acids. The germline gives CDR1 SEHNR, CDR2 FQNEAQ (reference sequence).

The CDR3 here is CASSPSSGDQETQYF. The CDR3 bases are TGTGCCAGCTCACCCTCTAGCGGCGACCAAGAGACCCAGTACTTC. This chain joins TRBV18 and TRBJ2-5; TRBD2 agrees at 7 bases. J was trimmed by 0 bases and V by 3 bases; bases with no gene match: 4. The CDR3 is made up of 15 amino acids. In germline, CDR1 is KGHSH, CDR2 LQKENI.

The chain is built from TRBV6-1 and TRBJ2-4, with D uncertain. Deletions cut 10 bases from V and 8 bases from J, with 12 bases between. The CDR3 extends over 11 amino acids. The V gene's germline CDR1 is MNHNS and CDR2 SASEGT. CDR3 in amino acids: CATNGMDIQYF. The CDR3 DNA sequence: TGTGCCACAAATGGAATGGACATTCAGTACTTC.

CDR3 amino acids: CASSILDGAEAFF. CDR3 coding DNA: TGTGCCAGTAGTATCCTCGACGGGGCTGAAGCTTTCTTT. This chain connects TRBV19 to TRBJ1-1; no firm D call. The CDR3 totals 13 residues. Germline loops: CDR1 LNHDA, CDR2 SQIVND (reference sequence). V was clipped by 3 bases and J by 6 bases, with 11 bases between them.

The chain is built from TRBV7-6 and TRBJ2-1, with a tentative D call TRBD1 (6 bases). V was pared by 1 base and J by 3 bases, with 10 bases between. The CDR3 totals 15 residues. Germline CDR1 SGHVS, CDR2 FNYEAQ. In DNA form, the CDR3 reads TGTGCCAGCAGCTTAGAGGGGACACACTACAATGAGCAGTTCTTC. Its translation: CASSLEGTHYNEQFF.

This chain uses TRBV29-1 with TRBJ2-1, with 7 bases aligning to TRBD2. CDR1 is SQVTM and CDR2 is ANQGSEA in the germline V gene. This CDR3 is 15 amino acids long. After removal of 0 bases from V and 5 bases from J, the junction contained 7 bases not matched to a gene. The CDR3 sequence is CSVEDRASGNNEQFF. The DNA for the CDR3 is TGCAGCGTTGAAGATCGCGCTAGCGGAAACAATGAGCAGTTCTTC.

The rearrangement joins TRBV7-2 to TRBJ2-7; a possible D gene is TRBD2 (6 bases). The CDR3 contains 16 residues. Germline-derived CDR1 and CDR2 are SGHTA and FQGNSA. V was clipped by 5 bases and J by 0 bases, with 17 bases between them. Here the CDR3 reads CASSRGRVGSSYEQYF. The CDR3 region has the DNA TGTGCCAGCAGCCGAGGGCGGGTCGGGAGCTCCTACGAGCAGTACTTC. Full variable domain (remainder filled in from reference TRBV7-2 and TRBJ2-7): GAGVSQSPSNKVTEKGKDVELRCDPISGHTALYWYRQSLGQGLEFLIYFQGNSAPDKSGLPSDRFSAERTGGSVSTLTIQRTQQEDSAVYLCASSRGRVGSSYEQYFGPGTRLTVT.

CDR3 nucleotides: TGTGCCAGCAGCGTAACGGATAGCACAGATACGCAGTATTTT. This sequence encodes CASSVTDSTDTQYF. The J gene is TRBJ2-3, the V gene TRBV9; D is uncertain. V was trimmed by 1 base and J by 0 bases, leaving 6 bases between them. Germline V lookup: CDR1 SGDLS, CDR2 YYNGEE. The CDR3 extends over 14 amino acids.

The chain joins TRBV5-1 to TRBJ2-1; no definite D call. There are 11 residues in the CDR3. Deletions cut 4 bases from V and 7 bases from J, with 6 bases between. The V gene's germline CDR1 is SGHRS and CDR2 YFSETQ. CDR3 sequence reads: CASSQQNEQFF. CDR3 coding DNA: TGCGCCAGCAGCCAGCAGAATGAGCAGTTCTTC.

This chain uses TRBV7-9 with TRBJ2-7; D may match TRBD1 or TRBD2 (5 bases each). CDR3 length: 13 amino acids. Trimming left V 4 bases short and J 3 bases short, with 10 bases between. The germline V gene encodes CDR1 SEHNR and CDR2 FQNEAQ (reference sequence). CDR3 in amino acids: CASSSGARYEQYF. CDR3 nucleotide sequence: TGTGCCAGCAGCTCCGGGGCCCGCTACGAGCAGTACTTC.

This clone has just a few counts. V gene TRBV10-3 combines with J gene TRBJ1-3; D not resolved. The CDR3 runs 13 residues. Germline-derived CDR1 and CDR2 are ENHRY and SYGVKD. V gave up 11 bases and J gave up 0 bases, with 11 bases separating them. The CDR3 here is CASADSSGNTIYF. The CDR3, as DNA: TGTGCCTCAGCAGATAGCTCTGGAAACACCATATATTTT.

By share, this clone counts as medium-sized. This chain connects TRBV19 to TRBJ1-5; D might be TRBD1 (5 bases). The CDR3 consists of 18 residues. V was trimmed by 0 bases and J by 0 bases, leaving 15 bases between them. The V gene's germline CDR1 is LNHDA and CDR2 SQIVND (reference sequence). The CDR3 coding sequence is TGTGCCAGTAGTATAGATCTATTCCAGGGACCTAGCAATCAGCCCCAGCATTTT. Translating it yields CASSIDLFQGPSNQPQHF.